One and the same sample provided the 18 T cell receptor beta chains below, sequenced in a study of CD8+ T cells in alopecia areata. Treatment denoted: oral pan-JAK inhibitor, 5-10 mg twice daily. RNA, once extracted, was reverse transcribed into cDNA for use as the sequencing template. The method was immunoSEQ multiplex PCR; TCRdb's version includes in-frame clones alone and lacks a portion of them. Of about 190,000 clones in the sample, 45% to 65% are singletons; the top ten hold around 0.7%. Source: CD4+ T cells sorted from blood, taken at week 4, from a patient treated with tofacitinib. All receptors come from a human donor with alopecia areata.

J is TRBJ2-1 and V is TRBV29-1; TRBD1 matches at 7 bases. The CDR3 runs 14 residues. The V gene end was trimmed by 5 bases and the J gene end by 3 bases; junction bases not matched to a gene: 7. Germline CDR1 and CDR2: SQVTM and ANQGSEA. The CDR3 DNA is TGCAGCGTTCCCGACAGGGCCCTCTACAATGAGCAGTTCTTC. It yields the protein CSVPDRALYNEQFF.

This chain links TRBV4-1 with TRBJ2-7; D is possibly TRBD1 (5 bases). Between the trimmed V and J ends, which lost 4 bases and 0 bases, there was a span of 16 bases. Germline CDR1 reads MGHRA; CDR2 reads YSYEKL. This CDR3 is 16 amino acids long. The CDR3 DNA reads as TGCGCCAGCAGCCGAAATTCACAGGTTAACTCCTACGAGCAGTACTTC. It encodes CASSRNSQVNSYEQYF.

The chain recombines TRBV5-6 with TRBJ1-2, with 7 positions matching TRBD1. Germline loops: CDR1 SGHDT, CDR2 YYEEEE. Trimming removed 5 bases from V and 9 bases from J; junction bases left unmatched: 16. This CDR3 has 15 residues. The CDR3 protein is CASRDYEGARYRYTF. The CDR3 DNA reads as TGTGCCAGCAGGGATTATGAGGGGGCGCGATATCGCTACACCTTC.

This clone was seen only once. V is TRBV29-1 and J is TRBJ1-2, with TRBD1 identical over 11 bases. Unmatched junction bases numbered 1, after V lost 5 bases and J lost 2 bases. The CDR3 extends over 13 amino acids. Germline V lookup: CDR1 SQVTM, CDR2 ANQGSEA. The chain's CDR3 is CSVRDRGNYGYTF. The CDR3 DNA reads TGCAGCGTTCGGGACAGGGGGAACTATGGCTACACCTTC.

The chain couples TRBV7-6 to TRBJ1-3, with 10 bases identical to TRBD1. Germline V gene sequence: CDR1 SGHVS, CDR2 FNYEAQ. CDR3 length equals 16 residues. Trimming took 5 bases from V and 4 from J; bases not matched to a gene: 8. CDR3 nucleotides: TGTGCCAGCAGCGGGAGTGGGACAGGGGCGGGAAACACCATATATTTT. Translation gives CASSGSGTGAGNTIYF. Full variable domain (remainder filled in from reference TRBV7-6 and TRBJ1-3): GAGVSQSPRYKVTKRGQDVALRCDPISGHVSLYWYRQALGQGPEFLTYFNYEAQQDKSGLPNDRFSAERPEGSISTLTIQRTEQRDSAMYRCASSGSGTGAGNTIYFGEGSWLTVV.

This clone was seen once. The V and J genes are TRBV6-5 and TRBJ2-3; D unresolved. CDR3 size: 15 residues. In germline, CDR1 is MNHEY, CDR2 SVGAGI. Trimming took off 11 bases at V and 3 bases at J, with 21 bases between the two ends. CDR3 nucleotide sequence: TGTGCCGTACATAACAGACTGGGAACGACAGATACGCAGTATTTT. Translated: CAVHNRLGTTDTQYF.

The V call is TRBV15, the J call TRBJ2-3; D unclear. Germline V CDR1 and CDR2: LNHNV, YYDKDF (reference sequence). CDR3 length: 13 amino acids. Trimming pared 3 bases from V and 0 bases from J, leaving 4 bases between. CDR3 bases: TGTGCCACCAGCAGGAGTAGCACAGATACGCAGTATTTT. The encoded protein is CATSRSSTDTQYF.

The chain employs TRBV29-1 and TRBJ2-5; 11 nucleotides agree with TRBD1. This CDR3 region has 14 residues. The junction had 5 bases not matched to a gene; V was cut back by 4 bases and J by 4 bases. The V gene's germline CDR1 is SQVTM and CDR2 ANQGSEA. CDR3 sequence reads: CSVGRTGGTETQYF. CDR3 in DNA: TGCAGCGTTGGGAGGACAGGGGGCACAGAGACCCAGTACTTC.

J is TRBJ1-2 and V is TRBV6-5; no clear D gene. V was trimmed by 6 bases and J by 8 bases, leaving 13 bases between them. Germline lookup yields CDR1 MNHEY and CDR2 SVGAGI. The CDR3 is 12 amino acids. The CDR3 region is CASRPSGGGYTF. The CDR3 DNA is TGTGCCAGCAGGCCAAGTGGCGGGGGCTACACCTTC.

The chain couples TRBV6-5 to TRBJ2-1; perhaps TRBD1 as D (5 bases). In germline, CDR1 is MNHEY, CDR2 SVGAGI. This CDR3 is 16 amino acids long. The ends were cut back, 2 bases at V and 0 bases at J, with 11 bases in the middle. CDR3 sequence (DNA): TGTGCCAGCAGTTACGGGGCTGCGAACTCCTACAATGAGCAGTTCTTC. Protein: CASSYGAANSYNEQFF.

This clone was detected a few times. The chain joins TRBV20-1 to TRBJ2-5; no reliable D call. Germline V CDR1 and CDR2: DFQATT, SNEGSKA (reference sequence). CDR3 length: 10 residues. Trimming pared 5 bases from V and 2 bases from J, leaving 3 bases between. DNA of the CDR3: TGCAGTGCTCTTCAAGAGACCCAGTACTTC. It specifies CSALQETQYF.

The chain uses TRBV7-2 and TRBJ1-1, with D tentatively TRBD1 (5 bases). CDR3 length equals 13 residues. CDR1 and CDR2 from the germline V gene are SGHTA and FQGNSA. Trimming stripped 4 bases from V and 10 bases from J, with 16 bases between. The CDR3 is CASSSQGSSRAFF. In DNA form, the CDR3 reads TGTGCCAGCAGCTCTCAGGGTTCGAGTCGAGCTTTCTTT.

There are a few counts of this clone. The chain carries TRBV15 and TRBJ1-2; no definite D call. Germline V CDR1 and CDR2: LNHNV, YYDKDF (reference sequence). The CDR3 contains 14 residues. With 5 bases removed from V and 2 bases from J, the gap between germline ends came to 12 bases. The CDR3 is CATSFRTDNYGYTF. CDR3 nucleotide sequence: TGTGCCACCAGCTTCCGGACGGACAACTATGGCTACACCTTC. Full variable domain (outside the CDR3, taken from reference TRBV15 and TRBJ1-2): DAMVIQNPRYQVTQFGKPVTLSCSQTLNHNVMYWYQQKSSQAPKLLFHYYDKDFNNEADTPDNFQSRRPNTSFCFLDIRSPGLGDTAMYLCATSFRTDNYGYTFGSGTRLTVV.

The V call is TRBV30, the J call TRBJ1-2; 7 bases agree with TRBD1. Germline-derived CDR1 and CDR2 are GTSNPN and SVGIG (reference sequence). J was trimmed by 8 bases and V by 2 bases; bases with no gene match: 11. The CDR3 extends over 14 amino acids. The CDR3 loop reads CAWSTRQGIVGYTF. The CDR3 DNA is TGTGCCTGGAGTACTCGACAGGGTATCGTGGGCTACACCTTC.

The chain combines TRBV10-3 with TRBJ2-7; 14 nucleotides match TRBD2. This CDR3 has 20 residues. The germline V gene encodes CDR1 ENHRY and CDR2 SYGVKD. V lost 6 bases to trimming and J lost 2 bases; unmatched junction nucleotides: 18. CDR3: CAISQAGLAGEGLFPYEQYF. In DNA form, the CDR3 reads TGTGCCATCAGCCAGGCGGGACTAGCGGGAGAAGGGCTCTTCCCCTACGAGCAGTACTTC.

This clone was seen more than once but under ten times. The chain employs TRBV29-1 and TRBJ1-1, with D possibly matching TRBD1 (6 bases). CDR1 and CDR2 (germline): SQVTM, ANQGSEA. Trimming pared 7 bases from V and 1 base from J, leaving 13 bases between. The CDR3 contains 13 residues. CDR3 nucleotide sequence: TGCAGCGCGTTTGGACAGACGAACACTGAAGCTTTCTTT. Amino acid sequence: CSAFGQTNTEAFF.

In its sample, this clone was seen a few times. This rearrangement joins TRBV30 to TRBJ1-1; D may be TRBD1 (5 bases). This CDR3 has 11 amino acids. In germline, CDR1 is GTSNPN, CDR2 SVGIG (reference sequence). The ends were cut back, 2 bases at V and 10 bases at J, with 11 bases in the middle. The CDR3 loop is CAWSHNRGAFF. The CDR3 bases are TGTGCCTGGAGTCATAATAGGGGAGCTTTCTTT.

The CDR3 DNA follows: TGCAGCGTCGAGCCGGGAACCCGTGGCGAGCAGTACTTC. This codes for CSVEPGTRGEQYF. The chain is built from TRBV29-1 and TRBJ2-7, with D perhaps TRBD2 (5 bases). The CDR3 covers 13 residues. Germline V gene lookup returns CDR1 SQVTM and CDR2 ANQGSEA. V lost 6 bases and J 6 bases, leaving 18 bases between the germline ends.